This entry features one T cell receptor (beta chain) sequence. V shed 5 bases, J shed 3 bases, and the junction held 18 bases outside the gene matches. The CDR3 totals 19 residues. Germline V gene data show CDR1 as MNHEY and CDR2 as SMNVEV (reference sequence). Authors' data handling: Amplification of reference gene primers was used by the study to estimate nucleated cell counts. Sequencing was performed with immunoSEQ multiplex PCR; in TCRdb, only in-frame clones are kept and a portion is missing. Clone size and V and J calls were adopted from that table, with D and trimming inferred from the DNA. The table shows 30,000 to 35,000 clones, with almost 85% occurring only once. The data belong to a study of blood T cell repertoires in COVID-19. Study-level information: From T cells, B-cell-depleted T cells, or PBMCs came the material, which was cDNA or gDNA.

This chain uses TRBV27 with TRBJ2-2; 7 bases line up with TRBD1. The TCR was taken from an elderly man with active or convalescent COVID-19. Sequenced material: peripheral blood. Here the CDR3 reads CASSTRPTTGIGYTGELFF. Here the CDR3 DNA reads TGTGCCAGCAGTACCCGACCCACGACAGGGATAGGGTACACCGGGGAGCTGTTTTTT.